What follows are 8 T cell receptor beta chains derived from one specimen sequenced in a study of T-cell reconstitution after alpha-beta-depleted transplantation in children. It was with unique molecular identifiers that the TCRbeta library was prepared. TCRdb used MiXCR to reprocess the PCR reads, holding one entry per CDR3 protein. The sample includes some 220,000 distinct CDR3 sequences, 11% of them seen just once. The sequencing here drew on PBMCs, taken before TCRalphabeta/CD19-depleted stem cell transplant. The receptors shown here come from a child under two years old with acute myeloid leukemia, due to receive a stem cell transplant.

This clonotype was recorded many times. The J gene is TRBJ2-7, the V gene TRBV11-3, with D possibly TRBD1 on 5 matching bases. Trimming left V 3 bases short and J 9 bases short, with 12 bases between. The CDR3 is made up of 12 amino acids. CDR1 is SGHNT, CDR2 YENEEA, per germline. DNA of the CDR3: TGTGCCAGCAGCTTGACAGATGGAATGCAGTACTTC. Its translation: CASSLTDGMQYF.

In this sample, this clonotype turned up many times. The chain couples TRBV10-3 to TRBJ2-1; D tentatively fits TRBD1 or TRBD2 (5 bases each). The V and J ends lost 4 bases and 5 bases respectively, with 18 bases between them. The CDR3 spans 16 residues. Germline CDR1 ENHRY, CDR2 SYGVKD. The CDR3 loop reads CAISGETAPLNNEQFF. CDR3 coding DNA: TGTGCCATCAGTGGGGAGACAGCGCCCCTTAACAATGAGCAGTTCTTC.

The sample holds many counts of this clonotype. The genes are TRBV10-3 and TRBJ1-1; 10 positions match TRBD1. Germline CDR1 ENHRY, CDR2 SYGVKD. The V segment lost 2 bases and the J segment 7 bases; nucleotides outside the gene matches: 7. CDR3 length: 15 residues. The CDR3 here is CAISERQGADGEAFF. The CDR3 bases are TGTGCCATCAGTGAGAGACAGGGGGCCGATGGTGAAGCTTTCTTT.

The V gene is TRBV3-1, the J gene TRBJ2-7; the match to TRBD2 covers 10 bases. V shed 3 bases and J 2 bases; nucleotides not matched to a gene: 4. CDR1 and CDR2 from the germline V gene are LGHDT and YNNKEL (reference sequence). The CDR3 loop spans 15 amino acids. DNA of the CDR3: TGTGCCAGCAGCCAGGGGACTAGCGTAACCTACGAGCAGTACTTC. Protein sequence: CASSQGTSVTYEQYF.

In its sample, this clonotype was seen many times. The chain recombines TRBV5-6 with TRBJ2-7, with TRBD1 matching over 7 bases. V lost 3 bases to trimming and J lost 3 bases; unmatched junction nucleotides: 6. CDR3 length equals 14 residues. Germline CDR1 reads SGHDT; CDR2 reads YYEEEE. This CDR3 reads CASSSRTGGYEQYF. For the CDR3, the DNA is TGTGCCAGCAGCTCAAGGACAGGCGGCTACGAGCAGTACTTC.

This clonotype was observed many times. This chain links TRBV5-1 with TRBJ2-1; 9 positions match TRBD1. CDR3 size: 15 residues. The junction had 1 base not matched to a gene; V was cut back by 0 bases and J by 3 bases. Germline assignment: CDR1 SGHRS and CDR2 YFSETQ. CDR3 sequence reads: CASSLGQGDYNEQFF. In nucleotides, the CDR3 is TGCGCCAGCAGCTTGGGACAGGGGGACTACAATGAGCAGTTCTTC.

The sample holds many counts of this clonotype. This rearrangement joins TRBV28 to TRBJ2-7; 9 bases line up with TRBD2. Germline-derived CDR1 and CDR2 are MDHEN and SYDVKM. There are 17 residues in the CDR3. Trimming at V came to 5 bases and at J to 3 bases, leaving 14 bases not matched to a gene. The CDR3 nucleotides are TGTGCCAGCAGTAGTATAGCGGGAGACTGGGGTAGCTACGAGCAGTACTTC. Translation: CASSSIAGDWGSYEQYF.

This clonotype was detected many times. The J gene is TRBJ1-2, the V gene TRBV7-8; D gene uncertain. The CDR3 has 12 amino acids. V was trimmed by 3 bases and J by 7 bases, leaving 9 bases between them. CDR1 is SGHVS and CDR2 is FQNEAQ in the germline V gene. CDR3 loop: CASSLLGGGYTF. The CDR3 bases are TGTGCCAGCAGCTTGTTGGGAGGTGGCTACACCTTC. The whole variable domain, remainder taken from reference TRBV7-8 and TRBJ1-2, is GAGVSQSPRYKVAKRGQDVALRCDPISGHVSLFWYQQALGQGPEFLTYFQNEAQLDKSGLPSDRFFAERPEGSVSTLKIQRTQQEDSAVYLCASSLLGGGYTFGSGTRLTVV.